A selection of T cell receptor beta chains follows, all from one sample in a study of blood T cells in healthy people across ages. TCRdb reprocessed the 5' RACE reads via MiXCR and lists one record per CDR3 protein. The sample includes roughly 1.5 million distinct CDR3 sequences, approximately 42% of them seen just once. The sequencing input was blood. Receptors were obtained from a woman younger than 30 in good health. Each CDR3 is given with its conserved first and last residue. Each record gives: CDR3 protein, CDR3 DNA, J gene, clone size, D gene, V gene. The D gene is left open where the match is weak. Clone size is stated in some rows and not others, as once, few, many or a class when expanded.

CDR3: CASSLAYSSNQPQHF
DNA: TGTGCCAGCAGCTTAGCCTATTCGAGCAATCAGCCCCAGCATTTT
J: TRBJ1-5
size: -
D: -
V: TRBV7-2

CDR3: CASRLQGRAETQYF
DNA: TGTGCCAGCAGGCTACAGGGTCGGGCAGAGACCCAGTACTTC
J: TRBJ2-5
size: many
D: -
V: TRBV6-2/TRBV6-3

CDR3: CASSTHGSGTDYEQYF
DNA: TGCGCCAGCAGCACCCATGGTTCCGGGACCGACTACGAGCAGTACTTC
J: TRBJ2-7
size: -
D: -
V: TRBV5-1

CDR3: CSVVRGQGAYNEQFF
DNA: TGCAGCGTAGTTAGGGGGCAGGGGGCCTACAATGAGCAGTTCTTC
J: TRBJ2-1
size: -
D: TRBD1
V: TRBV29-1

CDR3: CASSYSGRGPNYGYTF
DNA: TGTGCCAGCAGTTACTCGGGGAGGGGACCCAACTATGGCTACACCTTC
J: TRBJ1-2
size: -
D: -
V: TRBV6-5

CDR3: CASSFPPVDQPQHF
DNA: TGTGCCAGCAGTTTTCCACCGGTGGACCAGCCCCAGCATTTT
J: TRBJ1-5
size: -
D: -
V: TRBV12-3/TRBV12-4

CDR3: CASSSRPGTFVSGANVLTF
DNA: TGTGCCAGCAGTTCCCGGCCAGGGACTTTCGTCTCTGGGGCCAACGTCCTGACTTTC
J: TRBJ2-6
size: few
D: -
V: TRBV27

CDR3: CASSQGDRDYEQYF
DNA: TGCGCCAGCAGCCAAGGGGATAGGGATTACGAGCAGTACTTC
J: TRBJ2-7
size: few
D: -
V: TRBV4-3

CDR3: CASSLRTSGYSTDTQYF
DNA: TGTGCCAGCAGTCTCCGGACTAGCGGGTATAGCACAGATACGCAGTATTTT
J: TRBJ2-3
size: -
D: TRBD2
V: TRBV6-2/TRBV6-3

CDR3: CASSQDSRTSGRASYNEQFF
DNA: TGTGCCAGCAGCCAAGATTCTAGGACTAGCGGGAGAGCGTCCTACAATGAGCAGTTCTTC
J: TRBJ2-1
size: -
D: TRBD2
V: TRBV3-1

CDR3: CASSVGGQDIYGYTF
DNA: TGTGCCAGCAGCGTAGGTGGACAGGATATCTATGGCTACACCTTC
J: TRBJ1-2
size: few
D: TRBD1
V: TRBV9

CDR3: CASSLGPGVYLATQYF
DNA: TGTGCCAGCAGCTTAGGACCAGGGGTTTATTTGGCGACCCAGTACTTC
J: TRBJ2-5
size: few
D: -
V: TRBV7-9

CDR3: CASSQDAGWEGTEAFF
DNA: TGCGCCAGCAGCCAAGATGCGGGTTGGGAGGGAACTGAAGCTTTCTTT
J: TRBJ1-1
size: -
D: -
V: TRBV4-3

CDR3: CASSLDGLNEQFF
DNA: TGTGCCAGCAGCTTAGACGGGTTAAATGAGCAGTTCTTC
J: TRBJ2-1
size: few
D: -
V: TRBV11-3

CDR3: CASSLVGYETEAFF
DNA: TGTGCCAGCAGCTTGGTAGGATATGAGACTGAAGCTTTCTTT
J: TRBJ1-1
size: few
D: -
V: TRBV5-5

CDR3: CASSRGLAGVDEQFF
DNA: TGTGCCAGCAGCCGCGGACTGGCGGGAGTTGATGAGCAGTTCTTC
J: TRBJ2-1
size: -
D: TRBD2
V: TRBV12-3/TRBV12-4

CDR3: CASSPVLDSGNTIYF
DNA: TGTGCCAGCAGCCCGGTCCTTGACTCTGGAAACACCATATATTTT
J: TRBJ1-3
size: few
D: -
V: TRBV6-6

CDR3: CASSLSATQDSSYEQYF
DNA: TGCGCCAGCAGCCTTTCCGCGACCCAGGACAGCTCCTACGAGCAGTACTTC
J: TRBJ2-7
size: -
D: -
V: TRBV4-3

CDR3: CASSKLTGGTGELFF
DNA: TGTGCCAGCAGTAAACTTACGGGGGGCACCGGGGAGCTGTTTTTT
J: TRBJ2-2
size: -
D: TRBD2
V: TRBV2

CDR3: CASSMTGREQYF
DNA: TGTGCCAGCAGTATGACAGGTCGCGAGCAGTACTTC
J: TRBJ2-7
size: few
D: -
V: TRBV12-3/TRBV12-4

CDR3: CSAREKQGAGQPQHF
DNA: TGCAGTGCTAGAGAAAAACAGGGGGCAGGGCAGCCCCAGCATTTT
J: TRBJ1-5
size: -
D: TRBD1
V: TRBV20-1

CDR3: CASSPLLAGYSYEQYF
DNA: TGCGCCAGCAGTCCCCTCCTAGCGGGGTATTCCTACGAGCAGTACTTC
J: TRBJ2-7
size: -
D: TRBD2
V: TRBV6-2/TRBV6-3

CDR3: CASSSRLGEYNEQYF
DNA: TGTGCCAGCAGCTCCCGGCTCGGGGAGTACAACGAGCAGTACTTC
J: TRBJ2-7
size: -
D: -
V: TRBV11-2

CDR3: CSVGSLAGGPGNEQFF
DNA: TGCAGCGTTGGTTCGCTAGCGGGAGGGCCCGGCAATGAGCAGTTCTTC
J: TRBJ2-1
size: -
D: TRBD2
V: TRBV29-1

CDR3: CASSFSGVGNQPQHF
DNA: TGTGCCAGCAGTTTCTCAGGGGTGGGGAATCAGCCCCAGCATTTT
J: TRBJ1-5
size: -
D: -
V: TRBV6-6

CDR3: CAWMSTGGWETQYF
DNA: TGTGCCTGGATGTCGACAGGGGGCTGGGAGACCCAGTACTTC
J: TRBJ2-5
size: few
D: TRBD1
V: TRBV30

CDR3: CSASPRVGGPSGETQYF
DNA: TGCAGTGCTAGCCCTAGGGTGGGAGGGCCGAGTGGGGAGACCCAGTACTTC
J: TRBJ2-5
size: -
D: TRBD2
V: TRBV20-1

CDR3: CASSTDRGEAFF
DNA: TGTGCCAGCAGCACCGACAGGGGCGAAGCTTTCTTT
J: TRBJ1-1
size: few
D: TRBD1
V: TRBV7-3

CDR3: CASSSGEASTDTQYF
DNA: TGCGCCAGCAGCTCAGGGGAGGCTAGCACAGATACGCAGTATTTT
J: TRBJ2-3
size: few
D: -
V: TRBV5-1

CDR3: CASSLGAREQYF
DNA: TGCGCCAGCAGCTTAGGAGCGAGGGAGCAGTACTTC
J: TRBJ2-5
size: once
D: -
V: TRBV5-1

CDR3: CSARTGQAEAFF
DNA: TGCAGTGCTAGGACAGGACAAGCTGAAGCTTTCTTT
J: TRBJ1-1
size: -
D: -
V: TRBV20-1

CDR3: CSLQREPDTQYF
DNA: TGCAGCCTCCAGCGGGAACCAGATACGCAGTATTTT
J: TRBJ2-3
size: few
D: TRBD2
V: TRBV20-1

CDR3: CSARDQESGANVLTF
DNA: TGCAGTGCTAGAGATCAGGAATCTGGGGCCAACGTCCTGACTTTC
J: TRBJ2-6
size: -
D: -
V: TRBV20-1

CDR3: CASSQIRLAGDFGSTDTQYF
DNA: TGCGCCAGCAGCCAAATCCGACTAGCGGGAGATTTCGGTTCCACAGATACGCAGTATTTT
J: TRBJ2-3
size: -
D: TRBD2
V: TRBV4-3

CDR3: CSAVKNTGELFF
DNA: TGCAGTGCCGTAAAGAACACCGGGGAGCTGTTTTTT
J: TRBJ2-2
size: -
D: -
V: TRBV20-1

CDR3: CASSLAGSILTGELFF
DNA: TGTGCCAGCAGCTTGGCAGGCAGCATTCTCACCGGGGAGCTGTTTTTT
J: TRBJ2-2
size: -
D: -
V: TRBV5-6

CDR3: CASSLRLTGEQFF
DNA: TGTGCCAGCAGCTTAAGGTTAACGGGGGAGCAGTTCTTC
J: TRBJ2-1
size: few
D: -
V: TRBV7-3

CDR3: CASSTQRSSYNEQFF
DNA: TGTGCCAGCAGTACACAGAGGAGCTCCTACAATGAGCAGTTCTTC
J: TRBJ2-1
size: -
D: -
V: TRBV2

CDR3: CSARQATSTDTQYF
DNA: TGCAGTGCTAGACAAGCGACTAGCACAGATACGCAGTATTTT
J: TRBJ2-3
size: few
D: -
V: TRBV20-1

CDR3: CASSSGRDPWNQPQHF
DNA: TGTGCCAGCAGCTCGGGACGTGATCCTTGGAATCAGCCCCAGCATTTT
J: TRBJ1-5
size: -
D: -
V: TRBV7-9

CDR3: CASSKIGTGGRQPQHF
DNA: TGTGCCAGCAGCAAAATTGGGACAGGGGGTCGTCAGCCCCAGCATTTT
J: TRBJ1-5
size: -
D: -
V: TRBV21-1

CDR3: CASSLLASGSTDTQYF
DNA: TGTGCCAGCAGCTTGTTGGCTAGCGGAAGCACAGATACGCAGTATTTT
J: TRBJ2-3
size: few
D: TRBD2
V: TRBV5-6

CDR3: CSARRGRNQPQHF
DNA: TGCAGTGCTAGGAGGGGGCGAAATCAGCCCCAGCATTTT
J: TRBJ1-5
size: -
D: TRBD1
V: TRBV20-1

CDR3: CASSVQLVQGTQYF
DNA: TGTGCCAGCAGCGTACAACTAGTCCAAGGGACCCAGTACTTC
J: TRBJ2-5
size: -
D: -
V: TRBV9

CDR3: CASSPAGQAPNEQFF
DNA: TGTGCCAGCTCACCAGCCGGCCAAGCCCCCAATGAGCAGTTCTTC
J: TRBJ2-1
size: -
D: -
V: TRBV18

CDR3: CASSQDRLATGELFF
DNA: TGCGCCAGCAGCCAAGATCGGCTAGCGACCGGGGAGCTGTTTTTT
J: TRBJ2-2
size: few
D: -
V: TRBV4-3

CDR3: CASSIGDATNEKLFF
DNA: TGCGCCAGCAGCATAGGGGATGCAACTAATGAAAAACTGTTTTTT
J: TRBJ1-4
size: -
D: -
V: TRBV5-1

CDR3: CATSSAEKGGSSNQPQHF
DNA: TGTGCCACCAGTTCGGCCGAAAAAGGGGGATCAAGCAATCAGCCCCAGCATTTT
J: TRBJ1-5
size: -
D: -
V: TRBV24-1